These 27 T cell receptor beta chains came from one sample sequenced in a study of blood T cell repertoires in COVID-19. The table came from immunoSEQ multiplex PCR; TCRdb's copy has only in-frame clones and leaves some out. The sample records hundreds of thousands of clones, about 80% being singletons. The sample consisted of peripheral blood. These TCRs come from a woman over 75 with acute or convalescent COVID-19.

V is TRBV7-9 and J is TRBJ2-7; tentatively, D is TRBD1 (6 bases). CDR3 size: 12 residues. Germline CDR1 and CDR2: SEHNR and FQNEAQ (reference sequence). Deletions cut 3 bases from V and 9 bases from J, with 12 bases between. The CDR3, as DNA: TGTGCCAGCAGCTTGGACAGTCTTGGGCAGTACTTC. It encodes CASSLDSLGQYF.

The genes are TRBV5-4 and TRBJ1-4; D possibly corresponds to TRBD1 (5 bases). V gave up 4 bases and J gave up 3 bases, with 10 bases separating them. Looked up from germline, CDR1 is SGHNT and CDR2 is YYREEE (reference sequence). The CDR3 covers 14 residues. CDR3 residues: CASSRGLSNEKLFF. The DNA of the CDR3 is TGTGCCAGCAGCAGGGGACTGTCTAATGAAAAACTGTTTTTT.

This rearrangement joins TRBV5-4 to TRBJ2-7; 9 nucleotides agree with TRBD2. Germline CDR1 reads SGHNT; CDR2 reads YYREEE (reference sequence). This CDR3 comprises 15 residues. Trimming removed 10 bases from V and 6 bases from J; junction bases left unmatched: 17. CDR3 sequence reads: CALKGGGVKTGEQYF. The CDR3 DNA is TGTGCCTTGAAGGGCGGGGGGGTGAAAACGGGCGAGCAGTACTTC.

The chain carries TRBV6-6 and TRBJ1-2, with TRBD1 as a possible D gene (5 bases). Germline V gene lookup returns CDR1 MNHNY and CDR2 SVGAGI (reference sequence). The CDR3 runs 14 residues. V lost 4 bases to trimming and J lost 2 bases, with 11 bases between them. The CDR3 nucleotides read TGTGCCAGCAGTTCTTGGGGGGGGAACTATGGCTACACCTTC. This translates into CASSSWGGNYGYTF.

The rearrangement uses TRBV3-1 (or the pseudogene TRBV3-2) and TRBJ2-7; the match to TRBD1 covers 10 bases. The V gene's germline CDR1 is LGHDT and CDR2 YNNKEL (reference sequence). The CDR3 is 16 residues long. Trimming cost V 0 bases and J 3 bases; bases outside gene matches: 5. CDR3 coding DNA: TGTGCCAGCAGCCAAGATTACGGGACAGGGGTCTACGAGCAGTACTTC. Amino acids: CASSQDYGTGVYEQYF.

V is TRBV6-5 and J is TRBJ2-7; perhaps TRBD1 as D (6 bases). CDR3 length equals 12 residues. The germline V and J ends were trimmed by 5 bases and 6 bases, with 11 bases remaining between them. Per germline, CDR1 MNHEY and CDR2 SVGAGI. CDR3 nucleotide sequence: TGTGCCAGCAGTCACAAGGGGGTCGAGCAGTACTTC. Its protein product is CASSHKGVEQYF.

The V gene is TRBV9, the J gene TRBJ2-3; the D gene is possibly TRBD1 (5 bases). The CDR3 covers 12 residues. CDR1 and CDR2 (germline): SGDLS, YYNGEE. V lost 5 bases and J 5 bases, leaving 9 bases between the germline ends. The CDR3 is CASRGALDTQYF. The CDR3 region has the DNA TGTGCCAGCAGAGGGGCCTTAGATACGCAGTATTTT.

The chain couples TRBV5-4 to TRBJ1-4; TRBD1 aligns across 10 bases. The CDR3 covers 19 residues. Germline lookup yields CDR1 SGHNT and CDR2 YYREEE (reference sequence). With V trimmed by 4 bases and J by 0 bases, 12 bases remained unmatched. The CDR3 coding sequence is TGTGCCAGCAGCAGATCCCGGGGACAGGGGAAAACAACTAATGAAAAACTGTTTTTT. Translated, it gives CASSRSRGQGKTTNEKLFF.

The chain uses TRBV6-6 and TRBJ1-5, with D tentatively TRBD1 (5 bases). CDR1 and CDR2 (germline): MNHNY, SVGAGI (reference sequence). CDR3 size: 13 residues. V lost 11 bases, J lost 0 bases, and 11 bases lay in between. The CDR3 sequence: CAGGFDSNQPQHF. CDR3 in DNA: TGTGCCGGGGGGTTCGATAGCAATCAGCCCCAGCATTTT.

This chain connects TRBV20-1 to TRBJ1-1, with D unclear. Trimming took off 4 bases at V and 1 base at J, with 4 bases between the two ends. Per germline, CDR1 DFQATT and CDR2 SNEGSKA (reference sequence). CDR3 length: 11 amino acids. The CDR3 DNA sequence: TGCAGTGCTACAGGGAACACTGAAGCTTTCTTT. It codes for CSATGNTEAFF.

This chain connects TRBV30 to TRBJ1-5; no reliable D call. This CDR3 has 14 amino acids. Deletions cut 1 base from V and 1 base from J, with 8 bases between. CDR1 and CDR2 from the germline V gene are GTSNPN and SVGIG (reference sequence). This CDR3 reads CAWSGERSNQPQHF. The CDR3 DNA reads TGTGCCTGGAGTGGGGAGAGAAGCAATCAGCCCCAGCATTTT.

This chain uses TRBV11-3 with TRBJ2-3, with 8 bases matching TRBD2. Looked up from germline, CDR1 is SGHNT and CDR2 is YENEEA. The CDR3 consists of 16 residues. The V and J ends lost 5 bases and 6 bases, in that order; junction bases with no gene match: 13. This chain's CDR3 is CASSQRGGGLSDTQYF. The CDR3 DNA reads TGTGCCAGCAGCCAAAGGGGCGGGGGGTTGAGTGATACGCAGTATTTT.

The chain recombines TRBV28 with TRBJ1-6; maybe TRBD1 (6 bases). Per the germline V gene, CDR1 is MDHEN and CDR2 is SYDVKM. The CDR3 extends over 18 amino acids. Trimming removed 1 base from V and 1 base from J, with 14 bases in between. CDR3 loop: CASSLYGGTPSYNSPLHF. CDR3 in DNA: TGTGCCAGCAGTTTATATGGGGGCACCCCTTCCTATAATTCACCCCTCCACTTT. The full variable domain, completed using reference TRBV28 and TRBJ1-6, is DVKVTQSSRYLVKRTGEKVFLECVQDMDHENMFWYRQDPGLGLRLIYFSYDVKMKEKGDIPEGYSVSREKKERFSLILESASTNQTSMYLCASSLYGGTPSYNSPLHFGNGTRLTVT.

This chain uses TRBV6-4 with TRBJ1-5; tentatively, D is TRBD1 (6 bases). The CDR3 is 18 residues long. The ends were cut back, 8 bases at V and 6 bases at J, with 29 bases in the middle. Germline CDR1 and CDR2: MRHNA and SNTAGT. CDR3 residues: CASERLNGTILAVQPQHF. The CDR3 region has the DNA TGTGCCAGCGAGAGGTTGAACGGGACAATCCTCGCGGTTCAGCCCCAGCATTTT.

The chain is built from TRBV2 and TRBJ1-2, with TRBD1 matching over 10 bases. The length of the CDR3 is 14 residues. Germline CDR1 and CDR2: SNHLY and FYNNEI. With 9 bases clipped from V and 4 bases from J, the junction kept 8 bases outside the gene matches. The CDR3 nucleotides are TGTGCCAGGGGGGCGGGACAGGGGACCTATGGCTACACCTTC. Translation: CARGAGQGTYGYTF.

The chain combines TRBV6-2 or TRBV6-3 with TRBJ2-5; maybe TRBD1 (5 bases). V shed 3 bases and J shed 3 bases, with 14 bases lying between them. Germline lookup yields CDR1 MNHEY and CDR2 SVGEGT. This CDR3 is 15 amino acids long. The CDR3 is CASSYQAGRKETQYF. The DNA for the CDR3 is TGTGCCAGCAGTTATCAGGCAGGGCGGAAAGAGACCCAGTACTTC.

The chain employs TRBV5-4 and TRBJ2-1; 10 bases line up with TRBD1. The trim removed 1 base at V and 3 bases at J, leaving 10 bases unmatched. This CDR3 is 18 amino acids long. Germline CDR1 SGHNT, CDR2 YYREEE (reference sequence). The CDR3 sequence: CASSLPPGQGTGYNEQFF. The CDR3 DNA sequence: TGTGCCAGCAGCTTGCCCCCGGGACAGGGGACGGGCTACAATGAGCAGTTCTTC.

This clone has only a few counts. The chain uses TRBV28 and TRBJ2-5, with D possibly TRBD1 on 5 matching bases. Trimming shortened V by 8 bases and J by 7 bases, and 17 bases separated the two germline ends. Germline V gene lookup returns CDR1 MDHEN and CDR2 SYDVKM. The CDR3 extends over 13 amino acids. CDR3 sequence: CASFRGSSGTQYF. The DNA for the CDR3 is TGTGCCAGCTTTAGGGGCTCTAGTGGGACCCAGTACTTC.

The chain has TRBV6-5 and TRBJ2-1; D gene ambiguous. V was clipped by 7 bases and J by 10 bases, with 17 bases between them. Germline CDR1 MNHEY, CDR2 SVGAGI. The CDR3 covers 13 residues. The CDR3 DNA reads TGTGCCAGCAATCCTCGCCCGGTCGGGGAGCAGTTCTTC. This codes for CASNPRPVGEQFF.

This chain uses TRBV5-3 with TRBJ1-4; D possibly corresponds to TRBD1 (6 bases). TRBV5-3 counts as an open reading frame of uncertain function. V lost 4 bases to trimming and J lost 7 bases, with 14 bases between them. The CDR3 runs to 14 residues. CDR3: CARSRDNMAEKLFF. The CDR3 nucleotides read TGTGCCAGAAGCCGGGACAACATGGCTGAAAAACTGTTTTTT.

CDR3 nucleotides: TGTGCCAGCAGCCAAGTCCCGACTAGCGGGGGAAACAATGAGCAGTTCTTC. Translation gives CASSQVPTSGGNNEQFF. The chain uses TRBV3-1 (or the pseudogene TRBV3-2) and TRBJ2-1, with 12 nucleotides matching TRBD2. CDR1 is LGHDT and CDR2 is YNNKEL in the germline V gene (reference sequence). This CDR3 has 17 amino acids. Trimming took 1 base from V and 5 from J; bases not matched to a gene: 6.

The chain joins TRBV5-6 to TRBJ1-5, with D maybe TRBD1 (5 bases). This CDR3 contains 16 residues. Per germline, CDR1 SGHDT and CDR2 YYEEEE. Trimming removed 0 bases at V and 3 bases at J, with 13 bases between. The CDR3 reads CASSLGGSRFNQPQHF. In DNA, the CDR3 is TGTGCCAGCAGCTTGGGGGGCAGTCGATTCAATCAGCCCCAGCATTTT.

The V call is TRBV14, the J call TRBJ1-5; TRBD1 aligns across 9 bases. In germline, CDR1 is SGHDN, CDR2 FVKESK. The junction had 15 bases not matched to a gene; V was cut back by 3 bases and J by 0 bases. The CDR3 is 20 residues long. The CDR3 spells CASSHRGTGREYYSNQPQHF. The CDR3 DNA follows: TGTGCCAGCAGCCATCGGGGGACAGGGAGGGAATACTATAGCAATCAGCCCCAGCATTTT.

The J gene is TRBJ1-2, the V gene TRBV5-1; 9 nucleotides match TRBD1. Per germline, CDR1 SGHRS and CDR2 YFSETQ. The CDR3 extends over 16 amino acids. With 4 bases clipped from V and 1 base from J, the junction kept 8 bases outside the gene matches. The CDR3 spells CASSQPGTGSNYGYTF. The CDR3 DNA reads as TGCGCCAGCAGCCAACCCGGGACAGGGAGTAACTATGGCTACACCTTC.

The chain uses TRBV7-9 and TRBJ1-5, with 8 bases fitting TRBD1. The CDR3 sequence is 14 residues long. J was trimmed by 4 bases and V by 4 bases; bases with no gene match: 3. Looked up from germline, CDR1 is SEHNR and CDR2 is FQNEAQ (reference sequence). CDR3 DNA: TGTGCCAGCAGCTACAGGGGGAGTAATCAGCCCCAGCATTTT. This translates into CASSYRGSNQPQHF.

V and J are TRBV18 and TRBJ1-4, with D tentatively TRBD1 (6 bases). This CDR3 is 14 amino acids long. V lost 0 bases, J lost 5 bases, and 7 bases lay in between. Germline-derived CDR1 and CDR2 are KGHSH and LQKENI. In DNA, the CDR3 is TGTGCCAGCTCACCACCGGGACAAAATGAAAAACTGTTTTTT. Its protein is CASSPPGQNEKLFF.

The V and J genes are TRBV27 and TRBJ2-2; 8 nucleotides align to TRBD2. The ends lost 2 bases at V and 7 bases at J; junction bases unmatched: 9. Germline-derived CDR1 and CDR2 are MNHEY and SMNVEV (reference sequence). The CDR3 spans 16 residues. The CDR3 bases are TGTGCCAGCAGTTTAAGAACGGGGGGGTTCAACGGGGAGCTGTTTTTT. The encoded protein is CASSLRTGGFNGELFF.